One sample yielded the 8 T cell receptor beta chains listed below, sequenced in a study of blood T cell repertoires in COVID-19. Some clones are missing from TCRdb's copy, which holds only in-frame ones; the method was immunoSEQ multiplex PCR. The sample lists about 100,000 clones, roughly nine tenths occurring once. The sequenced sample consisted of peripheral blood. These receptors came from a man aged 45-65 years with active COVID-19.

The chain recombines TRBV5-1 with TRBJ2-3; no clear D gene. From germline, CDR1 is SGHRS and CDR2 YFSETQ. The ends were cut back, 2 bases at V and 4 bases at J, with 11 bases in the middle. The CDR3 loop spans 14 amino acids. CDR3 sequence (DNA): TGCGCCAGCAGCTTTACGAGGAGTTCAGATACGCAGTATTTT. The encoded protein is CASSFTRSSDTQYF. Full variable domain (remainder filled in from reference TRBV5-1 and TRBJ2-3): KAGVTQTPRYLIKTRGQQVTLSCSPISGHRSVSWYQQTPGQGLQFLFEYFSETQRNKGNFPGRFSGRQFSNSRSEMNVSTLELGDSALYLCASSFTRSSDTQYFGPGTRLTVL.

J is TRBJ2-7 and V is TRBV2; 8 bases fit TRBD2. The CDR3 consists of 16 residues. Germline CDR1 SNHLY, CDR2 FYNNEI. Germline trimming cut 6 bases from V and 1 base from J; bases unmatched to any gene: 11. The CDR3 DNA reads TGTGCCAGCAGGGCCAGCGGGGGAGGGGGGTCCTACGAGCAGTACTTC. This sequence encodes CASRASGGGGSYEQYF.

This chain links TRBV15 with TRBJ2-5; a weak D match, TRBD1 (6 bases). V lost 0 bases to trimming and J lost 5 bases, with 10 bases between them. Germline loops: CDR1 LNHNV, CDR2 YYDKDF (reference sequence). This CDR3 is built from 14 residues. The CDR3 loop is CATSRDGGSETQYF. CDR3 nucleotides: TGTGCCACCAGCAGAGATGGGGGCAGCGAGACCCAGTACTTC.

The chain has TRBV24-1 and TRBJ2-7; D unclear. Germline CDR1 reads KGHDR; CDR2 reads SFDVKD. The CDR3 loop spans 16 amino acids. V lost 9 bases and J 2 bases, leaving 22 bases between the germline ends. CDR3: CATFLGSTPGTYEQYF. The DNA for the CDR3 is TGTGCCACCTTTTTGGGCTCCACCCCCGGAACCTACGAGCAGTACTTC.

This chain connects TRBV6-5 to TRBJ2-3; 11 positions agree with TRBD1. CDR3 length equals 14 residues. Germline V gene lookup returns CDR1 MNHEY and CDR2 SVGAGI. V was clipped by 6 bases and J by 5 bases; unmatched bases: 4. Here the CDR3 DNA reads TGTGCCAGCAGGAGGACAGGGGGCAGAGATACGCAGTATTTT. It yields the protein CASRRTGGRDTQYF.

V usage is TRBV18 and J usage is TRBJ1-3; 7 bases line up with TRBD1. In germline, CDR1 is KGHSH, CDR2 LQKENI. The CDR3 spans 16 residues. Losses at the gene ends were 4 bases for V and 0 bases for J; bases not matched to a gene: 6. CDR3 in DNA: TGTGCCAGCTCACGGGACAGTCCGAGCTCTGGAAACACCATATATTTT. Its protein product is CASSRDSPSSGNTIYF.

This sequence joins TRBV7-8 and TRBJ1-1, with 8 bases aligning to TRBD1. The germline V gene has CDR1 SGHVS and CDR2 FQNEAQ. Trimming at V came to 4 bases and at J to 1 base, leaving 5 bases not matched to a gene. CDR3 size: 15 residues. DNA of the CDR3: TGTGCCAGCAGCTCGGACAGGGTTCGGAACACTGAAGCTTTCTTT. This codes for CASSSDRVRNTEAFF.

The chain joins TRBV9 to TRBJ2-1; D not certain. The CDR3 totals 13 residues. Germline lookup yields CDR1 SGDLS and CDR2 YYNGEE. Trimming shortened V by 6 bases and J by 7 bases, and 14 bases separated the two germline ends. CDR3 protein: CASNPNPGNEQFF. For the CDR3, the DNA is TGTGCCAGCAACCCAAACCCCGGGAATGAGCAGTTCTTC. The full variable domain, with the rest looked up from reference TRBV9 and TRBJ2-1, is DSGVTQTPKHLITATGQRVTLRCSPRSGDLSVYWYQQSLDQGLQFLIQYYNGEERAKGNILERFSAQQFPDLHSELNLSSLELGDSALYFCASNPNPGNEQFFGPGTRLTVL.